The present entry profiles one TCR beta chain with its context. Methods used by the authors: Estimates of nucleated cell counts were drawn from the amplification of reference gene primers. TCRdb keeps only in-frame clones here, not all; method: immunoSEQ multiplex PCR. The V and J calls and clone size come from that table; D and trimming were worked out from the DNA. There are roughly 670,000 clones in the sample; about nine tenths occur only once, and roughly 0.25% lies in the top ten. These data originate in a study of blood T cell repertoires in COVID-19. Study information: Sites across the United States, Italy and Spain contributed samples from acute and convalescent COVID-19. Nucleic acid was either cDNA or gDNA, and it came from T cells, B-cell-depleted T cells, or PBMCs.

Germline lookup yields CDR1 MGHRA and CDR2 YSYEKL. The CDR3 loop spans 15 amino acids. V lost 1 base and J 2 bases, leaving 11 bases between the germline ends. The genes are TRBV4-1 and TRBJ1-2; D possibly corresponds to TRBD1 (5 bases). This TCR came from a woman under 30 with acute or convalescent COVID-19. Sequenced: peripheral blood. CDR3 DNA: TGCGCCAGCAGCCAAGCAGGGCAAGGGAACTATGGCTACACCTTC. The encoded protein is CASSQAGQGNYGYTF.